This note documents a single T cell receptor (beta chain) sequence. Germline assignment: CDR1 SEHNR and CDR2 FQNEAQ (reference sequence). Trimming at V came to 4 bases and at J to 3 bases, leaving 7 bases not matched to a gene. The CDR3 spans 16 residues. This sample is drawn from a study of blood T cell repertoires in COVID-19. For the study at large: Material from acute and convalescent COVID-19 was sourced from the United States, Italy and Spain. PBMCs, B-cell-depleted T cells, or T cells provided the cDNA or gDNA that made up the material.

Generated by immunoSEQ multiplex PCR, the TCRdb table keeps only in-frame clones and is missing some. Among 120,000 or so clones, approximately 90% were seen once, and the ten largest hold about 1.5%. The genes are TRBV7-9 and TRBJ2-1; 9 nucleotides line up with TRBD2. The sample was peripheral blood. This sequence was found in a human donor in a cohort sampled during active COVID-19. The CDR3 sequence is CASSSRIAGVYNEQFF. The CDR3, as DNA: TGTGCCAGCAGCTCAAGGATAGCGGGAGTCTACAATGAGCAGTTCTTC.